Given below is one T cell receptor beta chain in context. Mismatch with germline at one junction end may stem from a read error. The data were obtained in a study of blood T cell repertoires in COVID-19. The overall study: Both acute and convalescent COVID-19 samples were obtained from the United States, Italy and Spain. PBMCs, B-cell-depleted T cells, or T cells provided the cDNA or gDNA that made up the material.

This CDR3 is built from 15 residues. Germline V gene lookup returns CDR1 LGHDT and CDR2 YNNKEL (reference sequence). In the study's own analysis: Cell counts per sample came from amplifying reference gene primers. Produced via immunoSEQ multiplex PCR; TCRdb's table is partial and in-frame only. The DNA gave D and trimming, while V, J and clone size come from that table. The data show approximately 90,000 clones, with 90% seen just once and 1.7% held by the top ten. The sequence was collected from a man in his sixties with acute or convalescent COVID-19. V and J are TRBV3-1 (or the pseudogene TRBV3-2) and TRBJ2-7; D is perhaps TRBD2 (5 bases). Sequenced: peripheral blood. This CDR3 is CASSQGSGNSYEQYF. CDR3 coding DNA: TGTGCCAGCAGTCAAGGATCCGGGAACTCCTACGAGCAGTACTTC.